Presented here are 2 T cell receptor beta chains from one specimen sequenced in a study of beta chain features in type 1 diabetes. The authors reverse transcribed all of the isolated RNA, so sequencing captured expressed TCRB transcripts. Clones were read by immunoSEQ multiplex PCR, and TCRdb kept only the in-frame ones, dropping some. The data contain nearly 700,000 clones, roughly an eighth of them singletons. Study-wide points: For Type 1 diabetes patients, all four CD4+ subsets carried TCRB CDR3s that were moderately but significantly shorter.

What these receptors recognize is not known. Sequenced input: naive CD4+ T cells from blood. The source is a man aged 18-30 years with type 1 diabetes.

In its sample, this clone was seen a few times. The genes are TRBV27 and TRBJ2-5, with a tentative D call TRBD2 (5 bases). Germline V gene sequence: CDR1 MNHEY, CDR2 SMNVEV (reference sequence). The CDR3 contains 15 residues. The germline V and J ends were trimmed by 4 bases and 4 bases, with 16 bases remaining between them. The CDR3 sequence: CASSSIALAPETQYF. For the CDR3, the DNA is TGTGCCAGCAGTTCAATCGCGCTAGCCCCAGAGACCCAGTACTTC.

This chain joins TRBV10-3 and TRBJ1-6, with 8 bases lining up with TRBD1. The CDR3 sequence is 20 residues long. The germline gives CDR1 ENHRY, CDR2 SYGVKD. The trim removed 0 bases at V and 0 bases at J, leaving 10 bases unmatched. CDR3 amino acids: CAISESRSDRVVSYNSPLHF. CDR3 nucleotide sequence: TGTGCCATCAGTGAGTCGAGGTCGGACAGGGTGGTCTCCTATAATTCACCCCTCCACTTT.